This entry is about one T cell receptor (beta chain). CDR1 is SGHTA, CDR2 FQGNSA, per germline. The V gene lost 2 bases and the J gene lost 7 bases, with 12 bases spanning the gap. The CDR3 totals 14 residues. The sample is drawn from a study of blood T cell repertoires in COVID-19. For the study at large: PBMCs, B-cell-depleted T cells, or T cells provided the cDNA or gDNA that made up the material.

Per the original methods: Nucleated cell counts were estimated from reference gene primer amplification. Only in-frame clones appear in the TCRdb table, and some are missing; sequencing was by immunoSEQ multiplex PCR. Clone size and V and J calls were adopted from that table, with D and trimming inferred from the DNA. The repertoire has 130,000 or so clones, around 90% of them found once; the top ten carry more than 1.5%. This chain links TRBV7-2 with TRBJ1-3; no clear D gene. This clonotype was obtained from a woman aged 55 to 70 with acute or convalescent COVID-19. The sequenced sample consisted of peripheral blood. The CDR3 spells CASSLSQVVNTIYF. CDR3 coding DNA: TGTGCCAGCAGCTTATCGCAGGTTGTCAACACCATATATTTT.